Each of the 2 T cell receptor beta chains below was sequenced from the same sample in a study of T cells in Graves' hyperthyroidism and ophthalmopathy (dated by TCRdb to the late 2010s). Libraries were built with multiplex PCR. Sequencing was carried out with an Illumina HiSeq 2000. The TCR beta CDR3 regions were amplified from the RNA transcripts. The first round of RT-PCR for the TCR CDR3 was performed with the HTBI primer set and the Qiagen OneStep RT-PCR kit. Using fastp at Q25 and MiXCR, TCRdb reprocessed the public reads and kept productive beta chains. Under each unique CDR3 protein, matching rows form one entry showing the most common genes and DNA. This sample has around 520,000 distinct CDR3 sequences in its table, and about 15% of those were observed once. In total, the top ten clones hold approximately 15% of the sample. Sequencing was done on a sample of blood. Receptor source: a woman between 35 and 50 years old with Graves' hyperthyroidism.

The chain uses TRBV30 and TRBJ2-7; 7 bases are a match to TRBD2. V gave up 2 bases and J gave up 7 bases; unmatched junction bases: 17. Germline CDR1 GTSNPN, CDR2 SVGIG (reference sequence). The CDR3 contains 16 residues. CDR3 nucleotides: TGTGCCTGGAGTCCTAGGTCGGGGGGTTGGAGTAAGGAGCAGTACTTC. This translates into CAWSPRSGGWSKEQYF.

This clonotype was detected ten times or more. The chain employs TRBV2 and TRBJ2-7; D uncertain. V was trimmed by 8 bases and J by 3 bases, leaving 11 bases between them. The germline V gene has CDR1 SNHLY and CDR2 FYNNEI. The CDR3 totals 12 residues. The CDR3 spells CASGRRVYEQYF. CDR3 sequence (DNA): TGTGCCAGCGGTCGAAGGGTCTACGAGCAGTACTTC.